Below, 23 T cell receptor beta chains from the same sample are listed, as sequenced in a study of shared clonotypes between healthy human individuals (dated by TCRdb to 2018 to 2021). Library preparation used the immunoSEQ multiplex PCR assay. Sourced from immuneACCESS, this table was stored by TCRdb with only in-frame sequences that have V and J called. A share of the clones is absent; for the studies checked, an unresolved V gene accounts for under half, and the remainder has no known explanation. In this sample the table shows some 2.1 million clones, roughly 94% of which occur a single time. Jointly, the top ten make up 0.13% of the sample. The sample taken for sequencing was naive CD4+ T cells sorted from blood. This specimen's cell subset or site label, interpreted: CD45RA+ positively selected. All receptors come from a man younger than 35 in good health.

V and J are TRBV6-6 and TRBJ1-2; TRBD1 aligns across 8 bases. V gave up 2 bases and J gave up 7 bases; unmatched junction bases: 0. The CDR3 totals 12 residues. Germline CDR1 MNHNY, CDR2 SVGAGI (reference sequence). CDR3 coding DNA: TGTGCCAGCAGTTACGACAGGGGTGGCTACACCTTC. Translated, it gives CASSYDRGGYTF.

The chain uses TRBV10-3 and TRBJ1-3; D is unresolved. The V end lost 10 bases, the J end lost 1 base, and 11 bases lay between the germline ends. The CDR3 sequence is 13 residues long. Germline CDR1 is ENHRY and CDR2 is SYGVKD. CDR3 residues: CATWQGSGNTIYF. The CDR3 DNA follows: TGTGCCACCTGGCAAGGGTCTGGAAACACCATATATTTT.

This clone appeared a single time. The gene calls are TRBV2 and TRBJ2-7; tentatively, D is TRBD1 (6 bases). Germline V gives CDR1 SNHLY, CDR2 FYNNEI. The length of the CDR3 is 13 residues. Deletions cut 7 bases from V and 3 bases from J, with 13 bases between. The CDR3, as DNA: TGTGCCAGCAACAGGGAGTCCCTCTACGAGCAGTACTTC. As protein: CASNRESLYEQYF.

J is TRBJ1-2 and V is TRBV5-1, with D tentatively TRBD1 (5 bases). With 0 bases removed from V and 7 bases from J, the gap between germline ends came to 10 bases. Germline assignment: CDR1 SGHRS and CDR2 YFSETQ. The length of the CDR3 is 13 residues. The chain's CDR3 is CASSLDGDGGYTF. The CDR3 coding sequence is TGCGCCAGCAGCTTGGATGGGGACGGTGGCTACACCTTC.

CDR3 in amino acids: CASSQAVGSTLLNTEAFF. Here the CDR3 DNA reads TGCGCCAGCAGCCAAGCGGTGGGGAGTACCCTCCTGAACACTGAAGCTTTCTTT. The V call is TRBV4-1, the J call TRBJ1-1; D gene ambiguous. Trimming removed 1 base from V and 0 bases from J, with 18 bases in between. Germline values: CDR1 MGHRA, CDR2 YSYEKL. CDR3 length: 18 amino acids.

The J gene is TRBJ2-3, the V gene TRBV19; 12 bases agree with TRBD2. CDR3 length: 17 residues. Germline trimming cut 3 bases from V and 10 bases from J; bases unmatched to any gene: 14. Germline V gene sequence: CDR1 LNHDA, CDR2 SQIVND (reference sequence). The CDR3 DNA reads TGTGCCAGTAGTATCCGCACTAGCGGGGGGTCCGGGGTAGCGCAGTATTTT. This sequence encodes CASSIRTSGGSGVAQYF.

In the case of this clone: One end of the junction is discordant with germline, which a read error may explain. This sequence joins TRBV20-1 and TRBJ1-2; no definite D call. The germline CDR1 and CDR2 sequences are DFQATT and SNEGSKA (reference sequence). CDR3 length: 11 amino acids. Here the CDR3 DNA reads TGCAGTGCTAGGGTCTCTATCCTAATCCACTTC. Translating it yields CSARVSILIHF.

This chain uses TRBV2 with TRBJ1-5, with D unclear. This CDR3 has 14 residues. The V gene's germline CDR1 is SNHLY and CDR2 FYNNEI. Trimming took off 2 bases at V and 2 bases at J, with 7 bases between the two ends. The CDR3 loop reads CASSEMMGNQPQHF. The CDR3 DNA follows: TGTGCCAGCAGTGAAATGATGGGCAATCAGCCCCAGCATTTT. The full variable domain, completed using reference TRBV2 and TRBJ1-5, is EPEVTQTPSHQVTQMGQEVILRCVPISNHLYFYWYRQILGQKVEFLVSFYNNEISEKSEIFDDQFSVERPDGSNFTLKIRSTKLEDSAMYFCASSEMMGNQPQHFGDGTRLSIL.

The chain joins TRBV9 to TRBJ2-3; D might be TRBD2 (6 bases). The CDR3 sequence is 14 residues long. Germline loops: CDR1 SGDLS, CDR2 YYNGEE. The V end was cut by 3 bases, the J end by 4 bases, with 12 bases between. In DNA form, the CDR3 reads TGTGCCAGCAGCGACGGAACTAGCTCAGATACGCAGTATTTT. Its translation is CASSDGTSSDTQYF.

With regard to this clone: A much larger clone lies a single base off, so this may be a read error. In the same sample, other DNA sequences code for this CDR3. The J gene is TRBJ2-3, the V gene TRBV19; no reliable D call. CDR1 is LNHDA, CDR2 SQIVND, per germline (reference sequence). Trimming removed 9 bases at V and 4 bases at J, with 8 bases between. The CDR3 extends over 11 amino acids. As DNA, the CDR3 is TGTGCCAGCAGCATGGCAGATACGCAGTATTTT. Protein sequence: CASSMADTQYF.

The genes are TRBV7-9 and TRBJ2-7, with TRBD1 matching 8 bases. Unmatched junction bases numbered 7, after V lost 5 bases and J lost 4 bases. CDR3 length: 14 amino acids. The germline V gene encodes CDR1 SEHNR and CDR2 FQNEAQ (reference sequence). CDR3 bases: TGTGCCAGCAGCGTAGGACAGGGATCGTACGAGCAGTACTTC. This codes for CASSVGQGSYEQYF.

This CDR3 reads CASSLAWVGPDTQYF. The CDR3, as DNA: TGTGCCAGCAGCTTAGCCTGGGTAGGCCCAGATACGCAGTATTTT. The genes are TRBV7-2 and TRBJ2-3; no clear D. The CDR3 consists of 15 residues. Trimming took off 0 bases at V and 4 bases at J, with 11 bases between the two ends. CDR1 and CDR2 (germline): SGHTA, FQGNSA.

This chain joins TRBV5-1 and TRBJ2-5; D may be TRBD1 (6 bases). CDR1 is SGHRS and CDR2 is YFSETQ in the germline V gene. CDR3 size: 13 residues. V lost 6 bases and J 0 bases, leaving 9 bases between the germline ends. CDR3 DNA: TGCGCCAGCAAACGGACAGACCAAGAGACCCAGTACTTC. Its protein product is CASKRTDQETQYF.

The rearrangement joins TRBV6-6 to TRBJ2-7, with 10 nucleotides matching TRBD2. CDR3 size: 16 residues. CDR1 is MNHNY and CDR2 is SVGAGI in the germline V gene (reference sequence). The V segment lost 6 bases and the J segment 1 base; nucleotides outside the gene matches: 9. The chain's CDR3 is CASRETGTSASYEQYF. CDR3 coding DNA: TGTGCCAGCAGGGAGACCGGGACTAGCGCGTCCTACGAGCAGTACTTC.

This clone was seen a single time. The CDR3 DNA reads TGTGCCAGCTCATTAGATATAGGACAGGGGCGTGGAGAGCAGTACTTC. This gives the protein CASSLDIGQGRGEQYF. The genes are TRBV18 and TRBJ2-7, with TRBD1 identical over 9 bases. Germline CDR1 is KGHSH and CDR2 is LQKENI. The V gene end was trimmed by 5 bases and the J gene end by 7 bases; junction bases not matched to a gene: 15. CDR3 length equals 16 residues.

The V call is TRBV2, the J call TRBJ1-2; D ambiguous. V was clipped by 4 bases and J by 5 bases, with 14 bases between them. Germline loops: CDR1 SNHLY, CDR2 FYNNEI. The CDR3 has 14 amino acids. DNA of the CDR3: TGTGCCAGCAGTGCTAAATTGGAGTCTTATGGCTACACCTTC. Encoded protein: CASSAKLESYGYTF.

The chain carries TRBV13 and TRBJ2-7, with TRBD2 as a possible D gene (6 bases). V lost 3 bases, J lost 3 bases, and 21 bases lay in between. CDR1 PRHDT and CDR2 FYEKMQ come from the germline V gene (reference sequence). The CDR3 is 17 amino acids. CDR3 bases: TGTGCCAGCAGCTTGGGCGTTAAAATCGGGGGTATCTACGAGCAGTACTTC. Amino acids: CASSLGVKIGGIYEQYF.

This clone was seen just once. The sample holds other DNA sequences that translate to the same CDR3. The chain uses TRBV5-1 and TRBJ2-3; 8 nucleotides line up with TRBD2. J gave up 2 bases and V 2 bases, and 4 bases lay outside the gene matches. CDR3 length: 15 residues. The V gene's germline CDR1 is SGHRS and CDR2 YFSETQ. Here the CDR3 DNA reads TGCGCCAGCAGCTTATCTAGCGGGTCCACAGATACGCAGTATTTT. Translated: CASSLSSGSTDTQYF.

The chain recombines TRBV6-1 with TRBJ1-2; D gene unclear. Per the germline V gene, CDR1 is MNHNS and CDR2 is SASEGT. This CDR3 is 15 amino acids long. V was pared by 6 bases and J by 0 bases, with 14 bases between. The CDR3 DNA sequence: TGTGCCAGCAGAATGGACCTCCCCTCTAACTATGGCTACACCTTC. Encoded protein: CASRMDLPSNYGYTF.

The chain carries TRBV6-6 and TRBJ1-5; TRBD1 matches at 7 bases. Germline lookup yields CDR1 MNHNY and CDR2 SVGAGI (reference sequence). V trimming: 7 bases; J trimming: 7 bases; junction bases outside the gene matches: 10. The CDR3 runs 14 residues. The CDR3 sequence is CASTRLLGGQPQHF. Here the CDR3 DNA reads TGTGCCAGCACCCGACTCCTAGGGGGCCAGCCCCAGCATTTT.

The chain couples TRBV7-9 to TRBJ1-1; D possibly corresponds to TRBD1 (6 bases). Germline values: CDR1 SEHNR, CDR2 FQNEAQ (reference sequence). The ends were cut back, 7 bases at V and 0 bases at J, with 15 bases in the middle. The CDR3 is 15 residues long. In DNA, the CDR3 is TGTGCCAGCACTCCACAGGGCTTCATGAACACTGAAGCTTTCTTT. Translation gives CASTPQGFMNTEAFF.

The chain couples TRBV5-4 to TRBJ1-1; a weak D match, TRBD1 (5 bases). The CDR3 is 15 amino acids. Germline CDR1 and CDR2: SGHNT and YYREEE (reference sequence). Trimming pared 3 bases from V and 2 bases from J, leaving 14 bases between. The CDR3 coding sequence is TGTGCCAGCAGCTATGCCAGACAGTCCAACACTGAAGCTTTCTTT. Its protein product is CASSYARQSNTEAFF.

This chain links TRBV27 with TRBJ2-1; D remains unclear. Deletions cut 7 bases from V and 2 bases from J, with 12 bases between. This CDR3 comprises 14 residues. Germline V lookup: CDR1 MNHEY, CDR2 SMNVEV (reference sequence). CDR3 sequence (DNA): TGTGCCAGCATGTGGCGTCCCCCCTACAATGAGCAGTTCTTC. Amino acids: CASMWRPPYNEQFF.